The entry that follows covers one T cell receptor (beta chain) sequence. The antigen remains undetermined. The sample originates from a study of T-cell reconstitution after alpha-beta-depleted transplantation in children. General study findings and limits: Newly generated T cells supplied most T-cell counts and diversity one year post-transplant. Surviving recipient T cells and intrathymic progenitors accounted for some patients' high TCRbeta diversity at day 60. Alpha-beta T cells present about two months after transplant were reported to originate from several hundred expanded graft clones.

CDR3 length equals 14 residues. Between the trimmed V and J ends, which lost 6 bases and 2 bases, there was a span of 13 bases. Germline V CDR1 and CDR2: MDHEN, SYDVKM. Preparing the TCRbeta library involved the use of unique molecular identifiers. TCRdb re-called the PCR reads with MiXCR, one entry per CDR3 protein. The sample has approximately 650,000 distinct CDR3 sequences; over 10% are singletons. This TCR was sampled from a girl aged 2 to 10 with congenital amegakaryocytic thrombocytopenia, due to receive a stem cell transplant. The chain recombines TRBV28 with TRBJ2-5; D is uncertain. Specimen: PBMCs, collected before TCRalphabeta/CD19-depleted stem cell transplant. The CDR3 nucleotides are TGTGCCAGCAGCTCGACGGGTCAACAAGAGACCCAGTACTTC. This encodes CASSSTGQQETQYF.